This TCR beta chain was sequenced during a study of molecular identifiers for immune sequencing clone quantification. Study as a whole: Within a replicate experiment, RNA obtained from either about 20,000 or 100,000 naive CD8 cells was divided into five aliquots, and four of those aliquots were then sequenced.

At least ten counts were recorded for this clonotype. Per the germline V gene, CDR1 is DFQATT and CDR2 is SNEGSKA (reference sequence). This CDR3 is built from 16 residues. Trimming stripped 0 bases from V and 1 base from J, with 16 bases between. In TCRdb, the PCR reads were re-called with MiXCR into one record per CDR3 protein. The sample consists of about half a million distinct CDR3 sequences, about 22% of them appearing once. The clonotype comes from a human donor in good health. Some libraries in this study had Jurkat cell RNA spiked in. The sequenced material came from naive CD8+ T cells from blood, with Jurkat cell RNA spiked in. As to subset: FACS-sorted CD8+CD4-CCR7+CD45RA+ naive T cells. This rearrangement joins TRBV20-1 to TRBJ2-7; D might be TRBD1 or TRBD2, each matching 6 bases. Here the CDR3 reads CSARDGGRVPSYEQYF. The CDR3 coding sequence is TGCAGTGCTAGAGATGGGGGGCGGGTTCCTTCCTACGAGCAGTACTTC.